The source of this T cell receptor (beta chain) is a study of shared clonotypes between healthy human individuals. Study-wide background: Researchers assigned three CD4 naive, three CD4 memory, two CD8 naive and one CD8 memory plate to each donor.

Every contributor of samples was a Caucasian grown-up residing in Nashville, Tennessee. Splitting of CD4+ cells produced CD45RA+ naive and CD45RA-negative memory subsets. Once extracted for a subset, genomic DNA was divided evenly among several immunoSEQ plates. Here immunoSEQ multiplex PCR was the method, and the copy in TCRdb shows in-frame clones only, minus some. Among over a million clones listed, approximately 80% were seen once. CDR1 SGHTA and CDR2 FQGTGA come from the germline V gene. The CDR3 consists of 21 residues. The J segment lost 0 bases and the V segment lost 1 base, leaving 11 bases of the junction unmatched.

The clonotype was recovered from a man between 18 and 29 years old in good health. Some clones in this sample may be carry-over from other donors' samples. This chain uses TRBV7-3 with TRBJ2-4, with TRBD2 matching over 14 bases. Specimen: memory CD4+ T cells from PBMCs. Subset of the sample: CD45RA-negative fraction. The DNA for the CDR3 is TGTGCCAGCAGCTTAAAGGGTATGGGACTAGCGGGAGCTGAAGCCAAAAACATTCAGTACTTC. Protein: CASSLKGMGLAGAEAKNIQYF.